The entry that follows covers one T cell receptor beta chain sequence. Treatment in this sample: preoperative locoregional IRX-2 cytokine immunotherapy. Preoperative locoregional IRX-2 cytokine immunotherapy was tested in the phase Ib source study. The table came from immunoSEQ multiplex PCR; TCRdb's copy has only in-frame clones and leaves some out. Among about 42,000 clones listed, 70% to 85% were seen once. The germline gives CDR1 MNHGY, CDR2 SAAAGT. The CDR3 extends over 20 amino acids. V lost 8 bases, J lost 3 bases, and 32 bases lay in between. This record belongs to a study of preoperative IRX-2 immunotherapy in early breast cancer.

The receptor comes from a human donor with breast cancer. The chain couples TRBV6-8 to TRBJ2-4, with D possibly TRBD2 on 6 matching bases. Sequencing used tumor tissue, obtained after IRX-2 immunotherapy. The CDR3 sequence: CASPPRYPFRPMGGKNIQYF. The CDR3 DNA sequence: TGTGCCAGCCCCCCTCGGTACCCTTTTCGTCCCATGGGAGGCAAAAACATTCAGTACTTC.